Described below is a single T cell receptor (beta chain) sequence and its context. In the source study's methods: Estimation of nucleated cell counts relied on the amplification of reference gene primers. The assay was immunoSEQ multiplex PCR, and TCRdb's table has in-frame clones only and misses some. Clonal size and the V and J genes are those of that table, whereas D and trimming came from the DNA. The sample consists of about 160,000 clones, 70% to 90% of them appearing once. This record belongs to a study of blood T cell repertoires in COVID-19. Study overall: The origin of the acute and convalescent COVID-19 samples was the United States, Italy and Spain. Nucleic acid was either cDNA or gDNA, and it came from T cells, B-cell-depleted T cells, or PBMCs.

The sequencing sample was made of peripheral blood. The sequence was obtained from a man in his 60s with acute or convalescent COVID-19.

The CDR3 DNA sequence: TGTGCCACCAGTTTGACAGCGACCTCGAACACCGGGGAGCTGTTTTTT. Its protein is CATSLTATSNTGELFF. This chain joins TRBV24-1 and TRBJ2-2, with D perhaps TRBD1 (5 bases). The germline V gene has CDR1 KGHDR and CDR2 SFDVKD. The CDR3 contains 16 residues. V was cut by 6 bases and J by 0 bases, with 13 bases left in between.